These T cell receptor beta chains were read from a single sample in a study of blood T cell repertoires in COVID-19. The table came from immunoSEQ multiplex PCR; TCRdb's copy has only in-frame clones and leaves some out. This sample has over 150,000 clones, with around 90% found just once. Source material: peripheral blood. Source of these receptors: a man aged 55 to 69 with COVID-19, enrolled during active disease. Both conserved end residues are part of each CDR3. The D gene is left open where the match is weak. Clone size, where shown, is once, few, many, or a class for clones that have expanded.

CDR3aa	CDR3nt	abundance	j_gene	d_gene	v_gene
CASSFTGGNTEAFF	TGTGCCAGCAGCTTCACAGGGGGCAACACTGAAGCTTTCTTT	.	TRBJ1-1	TRBD1	TRBV11-2
CATSRDSIAGGYNEQFF	TGTGCCACCAGCAGAGATTCGATTGCGGGGGGATACAATGAGCAGTTCTTC	.	TRBJ2-1	TRBD2	TRBV15
CASSSAVQATYEQYF	TGTGCCAGCAGCTCGGCGGTACAGGCGACCTACGAGCAGTACTTC	few	TRBJ2-7	.	TRBV7-2
CASRSGGTGELFF	TGTGCCAGCCGTAGCGGCGGCACCGGGGAGCTGTTTTTT	.	TRBJ2-2	.	TRBV3-1/TRBV3-2
CASSHRGSSYNEQFF	TGTGCCAGCAGCCACCGGGGAAGCTCCTACAATGAGCAGTTCTTC	.	TRBJ2-1	.	TRBV5-8
CASSVVQGRYTDTQYF	TGTGCCAGCAGCGTCGTCCAGGGGCGCTACACAGATACGCAGTATTTT	.	TRBJ2-3	.	TRBV9
CASSIQGLTEKLFF	TGTGCCAGTAGTATTCAGGGGCTTACTGAAAAACTGTTTTTT	.	TRBJ1-4	.	TRBV19
CASKTSGGAPQETQYF	TGTGCTAGCAAAACTAGCGGGGGAGCACCTCAAGAGACCCAGTACTTC	.	TRBJ2-5	TRBD2	TRBV7-7
CATRTDRGGYGYTF	TGTGCCACCAGAACGGACAGGGGAGGGTATGGCTACACCTTC	once	TRBJ1-2	TRBD1	TRBV15
CASRQPGQSYEQYF	TGTGCCAGCAGACAACCGGGACAGTCCTACGAGCAGTACTTC	.	TRBJ2-7	TRBD1	TRBV2
CATSDGPYEQYF	TGTGCCACCAGTGATGGGCCCTACGAGCAGTACTTC	.	TRBJ2-7	.	TRBV24-1
CASSIDLRGAYGYTF	TGTGCCAGTAGTATAGATCTACGGGGGGCCTATGGCTACACCTTC	.	TRBJ1-2	.	TRBV19
CSVQDRGTEKLFF	TGCAGCGTTCAGGACAGGGGGACAGAAAAACTGTTTTTT	few	TRBJ1-4	TRBD1	TRBV29-1
CASSRQGVTRYEQYF	TGTGCCAGCAGCAGACAGGGCGTTACCCGATACGAGCAGTACTTC	.	TRBJ2-7	TRBD1	TRBV28
CAISGVSDVTEAFF	TGTGCCATCAGTGGCGTCAGCGACGTCACTGAAGCTTTCTTT	.	TRBJ1-1	.	TRBV10-3
CASSRGQRTEAFF	TGTGCCAGCAGCCGAGGACAGCGGACTGAAGCTTTCTTT	.	TRBJ1-1	.	TRBV3-1/TRBV3-2
CASSYDRGVYEQYF	TGTGCCAGCAGTTACGACAGGGGGGTTTACGAGCAGTACTTC	.	TRBJ2-7	TRBD1	TRBV6-5
CASSLDIGALYGYTF	TGTGCCAGCAGCTTGGACATTGGGGCGCTCTATGGCTACACCTTC	.	TRBJ1-2	.	TRBV5-5
CARRSTTGTESSYEQYF	TGTGCCAGAAGATCAACGACCGGGACAGAGAGCTCCTACGAGCAGTACTTC	.	TRBJ2-7	TRBD1	TRBV3-1/TRBV3-2
CASSAQRGGPYNEQFF	TGTGCCAGTAGTGCTCAGCGGGGGGGCCCCTACAATGAGCAGTTCTTC	.	TRBJ2-1	TRBD2	TRBV19
CASSQDRAGDTQYF	TGCGCCAGCAGCCAGGACAGGGCAGGGGATACGCAGTATTTT	.	TRBJ2-3	TRBD1	TRBV5-1
CATSDYDYGYTF	TGTGCCACCAGTGACTACGACTATGGCTACACCTTC	.	TRBJ1-2	.	TRBV24-1
CASSLDAGPGNTIYF	TGTGCCAGCAGCTTAGACGCAGGGCCTGGAAACACCATATATTTT	.	TRBJ1-3	.	TRBV7-9
CASSSDRAWGYTF	TGTGCCAGCAGTTCAGACAGGGCTTGGGGCTACACCTTC	.	TRBJ1-2	TRBD1	TRBV12-3/TRBV12-4
CASSVDGGANQPQHF	TGTGCCAGCAGCGTAGACGGAGGGGCAAATCAGCCCCAGCATTTT	.	TRBJ1-5	.	TRBV9
CAIRRDSGNTIYF	TGTGCCATCAGGCGGGACTCTGGAAACACCATATATTTT	.	TRBJ1-3	.	TRBV10-3
CSVGTSSRGDTQYF	TGCAGCGTTGGGACTAGCAGCAGAGGGGATACGCAGTATTTT	.	TRBJ2-3	TRBD2	TRBV29-1
CASSLGGQVQSPLHF	TGTGCCAGCAGCTTAGGCGGACAGGTCCAATCACCCCTCCACTTT	.	TRBJ1-6	TRBD1	TRBV7-3
CASSFTGTGFYEQYF	TGTGCCAGCAGTTTCACCGGGACAGGGTTCTACGAGCAGTACTTC	.	TRBJ2-7	TRBD1	TRBV27
CASTHSGGQYEQYF	TGTGCCAGCACCCACTCGGGGGGACAATACGAGCAGTACTTC	few	TRBJ2-7	.	TRBV6-6
CASSLTGELFF	TGTGCCAGCAGCCTAACCGGGGAGCTGTTTTTT	.	TRBJ2-2	.	TRBV28
CASSLVGAVSNQPQHF	TGTGCCAGCAGCTTAGTTGGGGCTGTTAGCAATCAGCCCCAGCATTTT	.	TRBJ1-5	.	TRBV7-2
CASRDGVNTEAFF	TGTGCCAGCAGGGACGGGGTGAACACTGAAGCTTTCTTT	.	TRBJ1-1	.	TRBV7-8
CASREQGISNQPQHF	TGTGCCAGCAGAGAACAGGGTATTAGCAATCAGCCCCAGCATTTT	few	TRBJ1-5	.	TRBV2
CASSPSPGSGNTIYF	TGTGCCAGCAGCCCGAGTCCAGGATCTGGAAACACCATATATTTT	few	TRBJ1-3	.	TRBV7-2
CASSPDMAPQHF	TGTGCCAGCAGTCCGGACATGGCGCCCCAGCATTTT	once	TRBJ1-5	.	TRBV2
CASSPGQGNQPQHF	TGTGCCAGCTCACCGGGACAGGGAAATCAGCCCCAGCATTTT	.	TRBJ1-5	TRBD1	TRBV18
CASSSGMATTNEKLFF	TGTGCCAGTAGCTCGGGGATGGCAACAACTAATGAAAAACTGTTTTTT	once	TRBJ1-4	.	TRBV19
CASSYSQGSYEQYF	TGTGCCAGCAGTTACTCCCAGGGCTCCTACGAGCAGTACTTC	.	TRBJ2-7	.	TRBV6-2/TRBV6-3
CASSQESHFGYTF	TGCGCCAGCAGCCAAGAAAGCCACTTTGGCTACACCTTC	few	TRBJ1-2	.	TRBV4-1
CATSDTGGGSYEQYF	TGTGCCACCAGTGATACCGGGGGGGGCTCCTACGAGCAGTACTTC	few	TRBJ2-7	TRBD2	TRBV24-1
CASSQVTRTADNSPLHF	TGTGCCAGCAGCCAAGTAACACGGACAGCAGATAATTCACCCCTCCACTTT	.	TRBJ1-6	.	TRBV5-8
CASSVGGGAFDEQFF	TGTGCCAGCAGCGTAGGAGGGGGGGCATTCGATGAGCAGTTCTTC	.	TRBJ2-1	.	TRBV9
CASSPRPPTSAEPHNEQFF	TGTGCCAGTAGTCCCAGGCCCCCTACTAGCGCAGAACCCCACAATGAGCAGTTCTTC	.	TRBJ2-1	TRBD2	TRBV19
CASKGAGLAKNIQYF	TGTGCCAGTAAGGGGGCAGGGCTAGCCAAAAACATTCAGTACTTC	.	TRBJ2-4	TRBD1	TRBV19
CASSLSVRSGNTIYF	TGTGCCAGCAGTCTCTCGGTTCGCTCTGGAAACACCATATATTTT	once	TRBJ1-3	.	TRBV6-5